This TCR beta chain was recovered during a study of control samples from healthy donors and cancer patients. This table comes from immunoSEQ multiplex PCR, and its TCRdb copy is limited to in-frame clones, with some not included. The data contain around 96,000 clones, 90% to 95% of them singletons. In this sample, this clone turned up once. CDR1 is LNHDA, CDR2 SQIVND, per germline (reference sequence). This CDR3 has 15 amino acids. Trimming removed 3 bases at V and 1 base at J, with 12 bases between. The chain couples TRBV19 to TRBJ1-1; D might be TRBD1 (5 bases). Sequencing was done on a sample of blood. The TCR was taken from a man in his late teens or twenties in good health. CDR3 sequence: CASSISIGQNTEAFF. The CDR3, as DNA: TGTGCCAGTAGTATTTCGATCGGACAGAACACTGAAGCTTTCTTT.